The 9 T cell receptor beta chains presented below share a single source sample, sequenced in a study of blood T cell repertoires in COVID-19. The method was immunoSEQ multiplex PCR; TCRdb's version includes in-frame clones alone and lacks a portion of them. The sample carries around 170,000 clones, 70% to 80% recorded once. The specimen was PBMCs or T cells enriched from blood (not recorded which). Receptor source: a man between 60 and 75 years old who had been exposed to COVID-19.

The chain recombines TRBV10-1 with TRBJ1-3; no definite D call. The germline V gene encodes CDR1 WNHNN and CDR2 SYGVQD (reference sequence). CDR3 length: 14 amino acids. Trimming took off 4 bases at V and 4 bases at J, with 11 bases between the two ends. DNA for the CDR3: TGCGCCAGCAGTGGGGAGCTTGGAGGAAACACCATATATTTT. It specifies CASSGELGGNTIYF.

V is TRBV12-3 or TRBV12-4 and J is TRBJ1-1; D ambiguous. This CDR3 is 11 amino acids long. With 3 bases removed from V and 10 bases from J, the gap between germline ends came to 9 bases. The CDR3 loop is CASSFFRGAFF. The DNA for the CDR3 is TGTGCCAGCAGTTTTTTCCGGGGAGCTTTCTTT.

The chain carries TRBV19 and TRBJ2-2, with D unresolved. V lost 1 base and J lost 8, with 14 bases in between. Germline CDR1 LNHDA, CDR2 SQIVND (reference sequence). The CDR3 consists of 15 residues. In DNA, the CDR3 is TGTGCCAGTAGTATAGGTCGGCGGCAAACAGGGGAGCTGTTTTTT. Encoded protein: CASSIGRRQTGELFF.

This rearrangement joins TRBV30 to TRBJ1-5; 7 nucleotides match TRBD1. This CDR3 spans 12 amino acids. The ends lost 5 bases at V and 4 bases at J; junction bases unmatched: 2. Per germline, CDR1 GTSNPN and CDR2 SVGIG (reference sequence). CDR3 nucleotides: TGTGCCTGGGACAGGGAAAATCAGCCCCAGCATTTT. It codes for CAWDRENQPQHF. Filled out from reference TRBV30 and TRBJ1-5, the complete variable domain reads SQTIHQWPATLVQPVGSPLSLECTVEGTSNPNLYWYRQAAGRGLQLLFYSVGIGQISSEVPQNLSASRPQDRQFILSSKKLLLSDSGFYLCAWDRENQPQHFGDGTRLSIL.

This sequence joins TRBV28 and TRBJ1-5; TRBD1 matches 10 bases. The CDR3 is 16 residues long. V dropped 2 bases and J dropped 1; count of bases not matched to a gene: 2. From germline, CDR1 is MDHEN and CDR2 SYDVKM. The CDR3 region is CASSLGTGVSNQPQHF. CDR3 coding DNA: TGTGCCAGCAGTTTAGGGACAGGGGTGAGCAATCAGCCCCAGCATTTT.

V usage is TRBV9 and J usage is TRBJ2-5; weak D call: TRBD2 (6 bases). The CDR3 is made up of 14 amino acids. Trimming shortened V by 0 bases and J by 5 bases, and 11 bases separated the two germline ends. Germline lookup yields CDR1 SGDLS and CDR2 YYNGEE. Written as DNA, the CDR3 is TGTGCCAGCAGCGTAGCTGGGGGGTTGGAGACCCAGTACTTC. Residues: CASSVAGGLETQYF.

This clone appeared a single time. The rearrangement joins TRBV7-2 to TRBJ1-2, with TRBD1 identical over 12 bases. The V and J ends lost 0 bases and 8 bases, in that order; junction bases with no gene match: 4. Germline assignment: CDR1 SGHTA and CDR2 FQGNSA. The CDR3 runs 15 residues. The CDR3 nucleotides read TGTGCCAGCAGCTTAGCGGGGACAGGGGGCCGGGGCTACACCTTC. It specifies CASSLAGTGGRGYTF.

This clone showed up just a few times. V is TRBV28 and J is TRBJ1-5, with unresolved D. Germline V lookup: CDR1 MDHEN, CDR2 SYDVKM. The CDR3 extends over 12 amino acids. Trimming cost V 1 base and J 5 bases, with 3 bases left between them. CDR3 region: CASSLSDQPQHF. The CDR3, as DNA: TGTGCCAGCAGTTTATCTGATCAGCCCCAGCATTTT.

The CDR3 loop is CASSFGTGVDGYTF. CDR3 in DNA: TGTGCCAGCAGTTTCGGGACAGGGGTGGATGGCTACACCTTC. The V gene is TRBV6-5, the J gene TRBJ1-2; 10 bases are a match to TRBD1. Looked up from germline, CDR1 is MNHEY and CDR2 is SVGAGI. Trimming at V came to 4 bases and at J to 6 bases, leaving 5 bases not matched to a gene. The CDR3 is made up of 14 amino acids.